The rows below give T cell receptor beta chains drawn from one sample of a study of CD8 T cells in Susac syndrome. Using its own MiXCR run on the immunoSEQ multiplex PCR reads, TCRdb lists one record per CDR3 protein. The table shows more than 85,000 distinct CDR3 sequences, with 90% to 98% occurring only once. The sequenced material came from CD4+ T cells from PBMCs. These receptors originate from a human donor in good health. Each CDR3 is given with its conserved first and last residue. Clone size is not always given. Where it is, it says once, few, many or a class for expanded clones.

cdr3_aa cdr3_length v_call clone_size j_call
CSASPFDENTEAFF 14 TRBV20-1 . TRBJ1-1
CAWSVKTSTDTQYF 14 TRBV30 . TRBJ2-3
CSVGGGTGGSEAFF 14 TRBV29-1 once TRBJ1-1
CASSSHESKNIQYF 14 TRBV7-9 . TRBJ2-4
CASSYGTGQGVNEQYF 16 TRBV6-5 . TRBJ2-7
CSVEGGNEKLFF 12 TRBV29-1 . TRBJ1-4
CASNLHNSGANVLTF 15 TRBV12-3/TRBV12-4 . TRBJ2-6
CASSSLAGLWNEQFF 15 TRBV19 . TRBJ2-1
CASSIGEGLNGYTF 14 TRBV19 . TRBJ1-2
CATSTSSGGMELFF 14 TRBV15 . TRBJ2-2
CASSSSGASYEQYF 14 TRBV5-1 . TRBJ2-7
CSATKTGANVLTF 13 TRBV20-1 . TRBJ2-6
CASSRAGTEETQYF 14 TRBV7-2 . TRBJ2-5
CASSQAASRHNEQFF 15 TRBV4-3 . TRBJ2-1
CSAVGEGASDTEAFF 15 TRBV20-1 . TRBJ1-1
CASRTSGRADEQFF 14 TRBV5-4 once TRBJ2-1
CASRGVGTGANVLTF 15 TRBV6-5 . TRBJ2-6
CSVEDQNSLGGNTIYF 16 TRBV29-1 . TRBJ1-3
CASSTSGSHTDTQYF 15 TRBV7-2 . TRBJ2-3
CASSLRQVEDEQYF 14 TRBV3-1 . TRBJ2-7
CASSQSNYGYTF 12 TRBV19 . TRBJ1-2
CASSLAGLAGASYEQYF 17 TRBV5-1 . TRBJ2-7
CASSLSGVLVAGNSYEQYF 19 TRBV12-3/TRBV12-4 . TRBJ2-7
CASSPGRNTDTQYF 14 TRBV7-2 . TRBJ2-3
CASSPGGAGTTDTQYF 16 TRBV5-1 . TRBJ2-3
CASSQGDKQETQYF 14 TRBV3-1 . TRBJ2-5
CASSPVGQNTEAFF 14 TRBV9 once TRBJ1-1
CSVDWGQNTEAFF 13 TRBV29-1 . TRBJ1-1
CSVERDGYEQYF 12 TRBV29-1 . TRBJ2-7
CAWSENRMLNTEAFF 15 TRBV30 . TRBJ1-1